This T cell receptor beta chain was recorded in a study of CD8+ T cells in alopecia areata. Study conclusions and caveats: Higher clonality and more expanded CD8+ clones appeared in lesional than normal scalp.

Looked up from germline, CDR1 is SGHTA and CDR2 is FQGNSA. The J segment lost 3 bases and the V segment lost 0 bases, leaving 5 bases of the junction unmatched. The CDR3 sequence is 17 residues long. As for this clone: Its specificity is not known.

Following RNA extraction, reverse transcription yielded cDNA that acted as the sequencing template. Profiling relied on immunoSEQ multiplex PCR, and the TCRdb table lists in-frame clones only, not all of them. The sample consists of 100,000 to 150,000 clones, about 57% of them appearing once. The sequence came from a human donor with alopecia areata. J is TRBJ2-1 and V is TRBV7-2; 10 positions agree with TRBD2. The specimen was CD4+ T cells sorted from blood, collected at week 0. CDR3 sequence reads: CASSLAWGLAYYNEQFF. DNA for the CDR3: TGTGCCAGCAGCTTAGCCTGGGGACTAGCGTACTACAATGAGCAGTTCTTC.